This T cell receptor beta chain is from a study of beta chain features in type 1 diabetes. On the study more broadly: No age, gender or cell yield differences were seen between patients and healthy donors.

With V trimmed by 1 base and J by 4 bases, 12 bases remained unmatched. The germline CDR1 and CDR2 sequences are SGHTA and FQGNSA. The CDR3 covers 17 residues. The study reverse transcribed the entire isolated RNA, so it sequenced expressed TCRB transcripts. Clones were sequenced by immunoSEQ multiplex PCR, and TCRdb holds only the in-frame ones, with some missing. Of under 50,000 clones detected, approximately 70% appear once; the ten largest clones hold more than 2%. This clone has more than one count but fewer than ten. The antigen is undetermined. Overall study results and limits: cDNA-based reads could over-represent cells with high TCR expression. Naive, central memory and regulatory TCRB repertoires appeared more similar among patients than healthy donors. Insertions at VDJ junctions were less frequent in type 1 diabetes patients. These patients also deleted more nucleotides at the same junctions. Among all four CD4+ subsets, Type 1 diabetes patients had TCRB CDR3s that were moderately but significantly shorter.

The origin of this receptor is a woman between 18 and 29 years old with type 1 diabetes. The chain combines TRBV7-2 with TRBJ2-5; 7 bases line up with TRBD1. The specimen was Tregs from blood. CDR3 nucleotide sequence: TGTGCCAGCAGCTTAGTGGTGTTGACAGGGATGGGAGAGACCCAGTACTTC. Translation gives CASSLVVLTGMGETQYF.